This TCR beta chain comes out of a study of T cells in Graves' hyperthyroidism and ophthalmopathy. Whole-study findings and limits: Most thyroid clonotypes expanded above 0.001 appeared in blood too. The model identified upcoming ophthalmopathy a median roughly 6.5 months ahead of onset. Separating ophthalmopathy from stable hyperthyroidism was achieved by a 13 V-J model.

RNA transcripts served as the template for amplifying TCR beta CDR3 regions. An initial round of RT-PCR targeting the TCR CDR3 relied on the HTBI primer set. TCRdb passed the multiplex PCR reads through MiXCR, listing each CDR3 protein once. In the table there are 360,000 or so distinct CDR3 sequences, roughly 20% of which are singletons. This clonotype was detected many times. What it binds is not known. A Clinical Activity Score of at least 3, a NOSPECS grade of at least 4 and a duration under 3 months were recorded in the ophthalmopathy patients. The source material was blood. The TCR sequence derives from a middle-aged woman with Graves' ophthalmopathy.

The CDR3 DNA reads as TGTGCCAGCAGCCAAGATGTTTGGCTAGCGGGAACCTACGAGCAGTACTTC. It yields the protein CASSQDVWLAGTYEQYF. V usage is TRBV3-1 and J usage is TRBJ2-7, with 9 bases aligning to TRBD2. The CDR3 totals 17 residues. The J segment lost 2 bases and the V segment lost 0 bases, leaving 8 bases of the junction unmatched. CDR1 and CDR2 (germline): LGHDT, YNNKEL (reference sequence).